This T cell receptor (beta chain) was sequenced for a study of OX40 agonist ivuxolimab in advanced cancers. Regarding the study as a whole: There were also nonresponders showing low normalized T-cell clonal expansion.

This clone was counted a few times. Its target is unknown. Produced via immunoSEQ multiplex PCR; TCRdb's table is partial and in-frame only. The sample has 60,000 to 95,000 clones; about 92% are singletons. The sample here was CD4+ or CD8+ T cells sorted from blood, taken in a trial of the OX40 agonist ivuxolimab. This TCR came from an adult with an advanced solid tumor such as melanoma, head and neck, liver or kidney cancer.

Here the CDR3 DNA reads TGCGCCAGCAGTCTGGGGGGCCGGGAGACCCAGTACTTC. Protein: CASSLGGRETQYF. The chain recombines TRBV4-3 with TRBJ2-5; the D call may be TRBD1 or TRBD2 (6 bases each). The length of the CDR3 is 13 residues. V lost 6 bases and J lost 5, with 13 bases in between. In germline, CDR1 is LGHNA, CDR2 YSLEER.